Listed here are 24 T cell receptor beta chains from one sample, sequenced in a study of cytomegalovirus exposure and HLA in healthy donors. Primers: 60 Vbeta forward and 13 Jbeta reverse. Measured with immunoSEQ multiplex PCR; TCRdb has only the in-frame clones, and not every one. The table lists 90,000 to 140,000 clones, 10% to 15% of them singletons. Sequences were obtained from PBMCs. The receptors shown here come from a man aged 35 to 55 in good health and CMV-seropositive.

This clone has only a few counts. V gene TRBV4-1 combines with J gene TRBJ2-3, with 7 bases that match TRBD2. Trimming at V came to 1 base and at J to 0 bases, leaving 4 bases not matched to a gene. The germline gives CDR1 MGHRA, CDR2 YSYEKL. CDR3 length equals 16 residues. CDR3 DNA sequence: TGCGCCAGCAGCCAAGGGACTAGGGCTAGCACAGATACGCAGTATTTT. Its translation: CASSQGTRASTDTQYF.

The rearrangement uses TRBV5-6 and TRBJ1-2, with 7 bases identical to TRBD1. Germline loops: CDR1 SGHDT, CDR2 YYEEEE. The CDR3 length is 15 residues. V was pared by 0 bases and J by 2 bases, with 4 bases of the junction left unmatched. CDR3 DNA sequence: TGTGCCAGCAGCTTGGGACAGGGATGGAACTATGGCTACACCTTC. Translated: CASSLGQGWNYGYTF.

V and J are TRBV13 and TRBJ2-5; D is possibly TRBD2 (5 bases). Deletions cut 4 bases from V and 2 bases from J, with 11 bases between. This CDR3 is built from 14 residues. Germline CDR1 PRHDT, CDR2 FYEKMQ (reference sequence). The CDR3 region has the DNA TGTGCCAGCAGCTCCCGGACTCCTCAAGAGACCCAGTACTTC. As protein: CASSSRTPQETQYF.

The rearrangement links TRBV4-1 to TRBJ2-1, with 14 bases aligning to TRBD2. Germline V gene sequence: CDR1 MGHRA, CDR2 YSYEKL. The CDR3 runs 18 residues. With 1 base clipped from V and 5 bases from J, the junction kept 7 bases outside the gene matches. CDR3 DNA: TGCGCCAGCAGCCAAGGACTAGCGGGAGGGCCTATAAACAATGAGCAGTTCTTC. It is translated as CASSQGLAGGPINNEQFF.

This chain uses TRBV18 with TRBJ1-1; D is unclear. Germline lookup yields CDR1 KGHSH and CDR2 LQKENI. The ends were cut back, 4 bases at V and 0 bases at J, with 6 bases in the middle. CDR3 length: 13 amino acids. The CDR3 spells CASSQEMNTEAFF. CDR3 DNA: TGTGCCAGCTCACAAGAGATGAACACTGAAGCTTTCTTT.

This clone was seen only a few times. The chain links TRBV4-1 to TRBJ1-2; D is unclear. Germline assignment: CDR1 MGHRA and CDR2 YSYEKL. This CDR3 is 14 amino acids long. V was shortened by 0 bases and J by 3 bases, with 8 bases between the two germline ends. CDR3 bases: TGCGCCAGCAGCCAAGAAGCCGGGGACTATGGCTACACCTTC. It yields the protein CASSQEAGDYGYTF.

This clone appeared a few times. V and J are TRBV7-2 and TRBJ2-3, with D perhaps TRBD1 (5 bases). CDR1 and CDR2 (germline): SGHTA, FQGNSA. V was clipped by 1 base and J by 3 bases, with 11 bases between them. The length of the CDR3 is 15 residues. CDR3 in amino acids: CASSLEVRVTDTQYF. As DNA, the CDR3 is TGTGCCAGCAGCTTAGAAGTCAGGGTAACAGATACGCAGTATTTT.

This sequence joins TRBV9 and TRBJ2-7; 7 bases map to TRBD2. This CDR3 has 17 amino acids. J lost 0 bases, V lost 4 bases, and 13 bases had no gene match. Germline V lookup: CDR1 SGDLS, CDR2 YYNGEE. The CDR3 region is CASSPMGGPPYSYEQYF. CDR3 nucleotide sequence: TGTGCCAGCAGCCCCATGGGAGGGCCGCCCTACTCCTACGAGCAGTACTTC.

The chain links TRBV11-2 to TRBJ1-1; TRBD1 matches 7 bases. The ends lost 6 bases at V and 10 bases at J; junction bases unmatched: 17. The CDR3 contains 15 residues. Germline V gene lookup returns CDR1 SGHAT and CDR2 FQNNGV. CDR3 DNA: TGTGCCAGCAGTTCTAACGCCGGGACAGCCACTAGAGCTTTCTTT. It is translated as CASSSNAGTATRAFF.

The rearrangement joins TRBV2 to TRBJ1-1; D unresolved. With 1 base removed from V and 1 base from J, the gap between germline ends came to 4 bases. Germline CDR1 reads SNHLY; CDR2 reads FYNNEI. The CDR3 totals 13 residues. CDR3 sequence: CASSEDRNTEAFF. DNA of the CDR3: TGTGCCAGCAGTGAAGACAGGAACACTGAAGCTTTCTTT. Looking up the rest from reference TRBV2 and TRBJ1-1 gives the full variable domain: EPEVTQTPSHQVTQMGQEVILRCVPISNHLYFYWYRQILGQKVEFLVSFYNNEISEKSEIFDDQFSVERPDGSNFTLKIRSTKLEDSAMYFCASSEDRNTEAFFGQGTRLTVV.

The rearrangement uses TRBV18 and TRBJ1-5; D unclear. There are 16 residues in the CDR3. Germline lookup yields CDR1 KGHSH and CDR2 LQKENI. V was pared by 3 bases and J by 0 bases, with 12 bases between. The CDR3 region has the DNA TGTGCCAGCTCACCGAGTCAGGCAAATAGCAATCAGCCCCAGCATTTT. Its translation is CASSPSQANSNQPQHF.

This clone was observed a handful of times. This chain uses TRBV4-2 with TRBJ1-4; 7 bases align to TRBD1. Per the germline V gene, CDR1 is LGHNA and CDR2 is YNFKEQ. The CDR3 consists of 18 residues. V was pared by 1 base and J by 0 bases, with 8 bases of the junction left unmatched. The CDR3 sequence is CASSQVGQNSATNEKLFF. DNA for the CDR3: TGTGCCAGCAGCCAAGTGGGACAGAACTCTGCAACTAATGAAAAACTGTTTTTT.

CDR3 nucleotide sequence: TGTGCCAGCAGCTCCCCCTACTCGAGCTCCTACAATGAGCAGTTCTTC. Its protein product is CASSSPYSSSYNEQFF. The rearrangement joins TRBV5-6 to TRBJ2-1, with unresolved D. Germline V CDR1 and CDR2: SGHDT, YYEEEE. This CDR3 has 16 residues. V was trimmed by 3 bases and J by 0 bases, leaving 13 bases between them.

The CDR3 bases are TGCGCCAGCAGCCAATCCCGAGACAATGAGCAGTTCTTC. The encoded protein is CASSQSRDNEQFF. The chain carries TRBV4-3 and TRBJ2-1; D ambiguous. The germline CDR1 and CDR2 sequences are LGHNA and YSLEER. The CDR3 has 13 residues. Trimming cost V 2 bases and J 5 bases, with 7 bases left between them.

This clone has just a few counts. This chain links TRBV27 with TRBJ2-2; 7 bases align to TRBD1. V lost 5 bases and J lost 0; bases outside the gene matches: 6. This CDR3 spans 16 amino acids. CDR1 is MNHEY and CDR2 is SMNVEV in the germline V gene (reference sequence). The CDR3 here is CASSPQGVTNTGELFF. The CDR3 region has the DNA TGTGCCAGCAGTCCGCAGGGGGTCACGAACACCGGGGAGCTGTTTTTT.

The CDR3 coding sequence is TGCGCCAGCAGCTTGACTAACACCGGGGAGCTGTTTTTT. The encoded protein is CASSLTNTGELFF. The chain employs TRBV5-1 and TRBJ2-2; no reliable D call. In germline, CDR1 is SGHRS, CDR2 YFSETQ. This CDR3 region has 13 residues. V was cut by 1 base and J by 2 bases, with 3 bases left in between.

V usage is TRBV5-1 and J usage is TRBJ2-2; the match to TRBD2 covers 9 bases. Losses at the gene ends were 3 bases for V and 6 bases for J; bases not matched to a gene: 6. This CDR3 comprises 15 residues. Germline CDR1 reads SGHRS; CDR2 reads YFSETQ. CDR3 in amino acids: CASSYTSGPSGELFF. In DNA form, the CDR3 reads TGCGCCAGCAGCTATACTAGCGGGCCATCCGGGGAGCTGTTTTTT.

The J gene is TRBJ2-7, the V gene TRBV20-1; 7 bases map to TRBD2. Germline assignment: CDR1 DFQATT and CDR2 SNEGSKA (reference sequence). The CDR3 contains 11 residues. The V and J ends lost 8 bases and 4 bases, in that order; junction bases with no gene match: 5. This CDR3 is CSTSGTYEQYF. The DNA for the CDR3 is TGCAGTACAAGCGGGACTTACGAGCAGTACTTC.

V gene TRBV5-6 combines with J gene TRBJ2-5; perhaps TRBD1 as D (6 bases). V was trimmed by 2 bases and J by 1 base, leaving 9 bases between them. The CDR3 spans 14 residues. Germline assignment: CDR1 SGHDT and CDR2 YYEEEE. This chain's CDR3 is CASSFTGSQETQYF. CDR3 coding DNA: TGTGCCAGCAGCTTCACAGGGTCCCAAGAGACCCAGTACTTC. The full variable domain, rest sourced from reference TRBV5-6 and TRBJ2-5, is DAGVTQSPTHLIKTRGQQVTLRCSPKSGHDTVSWYQQALGQGPQFIFQYYEEEERQRGNFPDRFSGHQFPNYSSELNVNALLLGDSALYLCASSFTGSQETQYFGPGTRLLVL.

This clone was found a few times. The chain uses TRBV30 and TRBJ1-5, with 10 positions matching TRBD1. V was pared by 5 bases and J by 5 bases, with 3 bases of the junction left unmatched. Germline V lookup: CDR1 GTSNPN, CDR2 SVGIG (reference sequence). This CDR3 has 13 residues. The CDR3 region is CAWSGTGDQPQHF. The CDR3 DNA follows: TGTGCCTGGTCCGGGACAGGGGATCAGCCCCAGCATTTT.

This clone was detected only a few times. The CDR3 spells CASSLVGTSGLYEQFF. DNA for the CDR3: TGTGCCAGCAGCTTAGTGGGGACTAGCGGGTTATATGAGCAGTTCTTC. J is TRBJ2-1 and V is TRBV11-3, with TRBD2 identical over 12 bases. The CDR3 covers 16 residues. Germline CDR1 is SGHNT and CDR2 is YENEEA. Trimming took 1 base from V and 8 from J; bases not matched to a gene: 6.

This clone was seen many times. The chain is built from TRBV6-1 and TRBJ2-1; no clear D gene. This CDR3 has 15 amino acids. Trimming removed 1 base from V and 6 bases from J, with 13 bases in between. In germline, CDR1 is MNHNS, CDR2 SASEGT. CDR3 in DNA: TGTGCCAGCAGTGAAGGAACTTACGAAATCAATGAGCAGTTCTTC. Translation: CASSEGTYEINEQFF.

This chain uses TRBV28 with TRBJ2-7, with 7 nucleotides matching TRBD2. V lost 0 bases, J lost 0 bases, and 5 bases stayed unmatched. CDR3 size: 16 residues. The germline V gene has CDR1 MDHEN and CDR2 SYDVKM. The CDR3 coding sequence is TGTGCCAGCAGTTTATGGGGCGGGAGTTCCTCCTACGAGCAGTACTTC. It encodes CASSLWGGSSSYEQYF.

V usage is TRBV25-1 and J usage is TRBJ2-1; no clear D. Germline V CDR1 and CDR2: MGHDK, SYGVNS. The V end was cut by 4 bases, the J end by 6 bases, with 4 bases between. This CDR3 is 11 amino acids long. The CDR3 coding sequence is TGTGCCAGCAGTGGCGGCAATGAGCAGTTCTTC. This sequence encodes CASSGGNEQFF.